One and the same sample provided the 26 T cell receptor beta chains below, sequenced in a study of blood T cells in healthy people across ages. The authors ran a second PCR of 7 to 11 cycles using a sample-barcoded 5' primer and a J-beta primer mix. TCRdb passed the 5' RACE reads through MiXCR, listing each CDR3 protein once. The table has fewer than 800,000 distinct CDR3 sequences, about 34% seen once. The sequenced sample consisted of blood. The receptors come from a woman of 80 years or more in good health.

The V gene is TRBV18, the J gene TRBJ2-7; TRBD1 matches 8 bases. The CDR3 runs 12 residues. V trimming: 7 bases; J trimming: 6 bases; junction bases outside the gene matches: 5. The germline V gene encodes CDR1 KGHSH and CDR2 LQKENI. CDR3 bases: TGTGCCAGCTTAGGACAGGGAACCGAGCAGTACTTC. Translated, it gives CASLGQGTEQYF.

The chain recombines TRBV2 with TRBJ2-1, with a tentative D call TRBD2 (5 bases). The length of the CDR3 is 15 residues. Germline CDR1 reads SNHLY; CDR2 reads FYNNEI. Trimming cost V 3 bases and J 7 bases, with 16 bases left between them. The chain's CDR3 is CASSDPGESVNEQFF. Written as DNA, the CDR3 is TGTGCCAGCAGTGACCCCGGGGAGTCGGTAAATGAGCAGTTCTTC. Looking up the rest from reference TRBV2 and TRBJ2-1 gives the full variable domain: EPEVTQTPSHQVTQMGQEVILRCVPISNHLYFYWYRQILGQKVEFLVSFYNNEISEKSEIFDDQFSVERPDGSNFTLKIRSTKLEDSAMYFCASSDPGESVNEQFFGPGTRLTVL.

The V gene is TRBV7-3, the J gene TRBJ2-3; 7 bases fit TRBD1. The germline V gene encodes CDR1 SGHTA and CDR2 FQGTGA. The CDR3 has 15 residues. Trimming cost V 0 bases and J 4 bases; bases outside gene matches: 4. CDR3 DNA sequence: TGTGCCAGCAGCTTAACACAGGGGCGGGCAGATACGCAGTATTTT. Protein sequence: CASSLTQGRADTQYF.

The gene calls are TRBV12-3 or TRBV12-4 and TRBJ2-7; 8 nucleotides agree with TRBD2. V was clipped by 4 bases and J by 3 bases; unmatched bases: 20. The CDR3 runs 19 residues. The CDR3: CASSSHAIQRGSTYYEQYF. The CDR3 DNA sequence: TGTGCCAGCAGTTCGCATGCAATCCAGCGGGGGTCCACCTACTACGAGCAGTACTTC.

This clonotype was recorded at least ten times. J is TRBJ2-7 and V is TRBV5-6; tentatively, D is TRBD2 (6 bases). Trimming shortened V by 3 bases and J by 3 bases, and 16 bases separated the two germline ends. The CDR3 is 15 amino acids. Germline-derived CDR1 and CDR2 are SGHDT and YYEEEE. CDR3 amino acids: CASSSGLLGGYEQYF. For the CDR3, the DNA is TGTGCCAGCAGCTCGGGGCTATTGGGGGGCTACGAGCAGTACTTC.

Concerning this clonotype itself: It may be a read error: a sequence one base away is much more abundant. The rearrangement links TRBV12-3 or TRBV12-4 to TRBJ2-1, with 8 nucleotides matching TRBD2. The J call may be wrong; the DNA end is better matched by TRBJ2-7. The CDR3 length is 14 residues. The CDR3 nucleotides are TGTGCCAGCAGTTCGGGGGGGCCTTACAATGAGCAGTACTTC. Translation: CASSSGGPYNEQYF.

There are many counts of this clonotype. The CDR3 DNA sequence: TGTGCCAGCAGCTTAGTCTGGACAGGGGATTATCAGCCCCAGCATTTT. Protein: CASSLVWTGDYQPQHF. This chain connects TRBV7-8 to TRBJ1-5; 9 bases line up with TRBD1. Trimming took 1 base from V and 5 from J; bases not matched to a gene: 6. The length of the CDR3 is 16 residues. Germline V gene lookup returns CDR1 SGHVS and CDR2 FQNEAQ.

This clonotype turned up a few times. The CDR3 coding sequence is TGTGCCAGCAGTTACGGGCAGGGGTTGGGCACCGGGGAGCTGTTTTTT. Translation gives CASSYGQGLGTGELFF. The chain carries TRBV6-5 and TRBJ2-2; possible D gene TRBD1, 6 bases. Germline-derived CDR1 and CDR2 are MNHEY and SVGAGI. V lost 2 bases and J 4 bases, leaving 14 bases between the germline ends. CDR3 size: 16 residues.

The V call is TRBV9, the J call TRBJ2-2; D may be TRBD1 (5 bases). In germline, CDR1 is SGDLS, CDR2 YYNGEE. The CDR3 is 15 residues long. Between the trimmed V and J ends, which lost 4 bases and 6 bases, there was a span of 16 bases. The DNA of the CDR3 is TGTGCCAGCAGCTTTTACTCAGGGAAATCCGGGGAGCTGTTTTTT. As protein: CASSFYSGKSGELFF.

The gene calls are TRBV7-2 and TRBJ2-7; no clear D. Looked up from germline, CDR1 is SGHTA and CDR2 is FQGNSA. This CDR3 contains 15 residues. V lost 2 bases to trimming and J lost 2 bases, with 13 bases between them. Here the CDR3 DNA reads TGTGCCAGCAGCTTAAGGTCGGAGAGACCCTACGAGCAGTACTTC. It specifies CASSLRSERPYEQYF.

Ten or more counts support this clonotype. V gene TRBV9 combines with J gene TRBJ2-5, with 8 positions matching TRBD2. Germline CDR1 SGDLS, CDR2 YYNGEE. With 4 bases clipped from V and 1 base from J, the junction kept 6 bases outside the gene matches. The CDR3 has 15 amino acids. DNA of the CDR3: TGTGCCAGCAGCAGGTGGACTAGCCCCCAAGAGACCCAGTACTTC. This sequence encodes CASSRWTSPQETQYF.

Notes on this clonotype: A much larger clone differs from this one at a single base, so this may be a read error. The CDR3 bases are TGTGCCAGCAGCCCGGGGGAAGGTAGGGGGGGGGCCAGGAGAAATGAGCAGTACTTC. Residues: CASSPGEGRGGARRNEQYF. This chain joins TRBV7-2 and TRBJ2-5, with TRBD2 as a possible D gene (7 bases). This CDR3 comprises 19 residues. Trimming shortened V by 5 bases and J by 11 bases, and 36 bases separated the two germline ends. Germline CDR1 reads SGHTA; CDR2 reads FQGNSA.

This clonotype turned up a few times. This sequence may be a read error, since a much larger clone differs from it by one base. The V and J genes are TRBV7-8 and TRBJ2-7, with D unclear. CDR3 length: 13 residues. Per the germline V gene, CDR1 is SGHVS and CDR2 is FQNEAQ. V was clipped by 0 bases and J by 8 bases, with 11 bases between them. The CDR3 reads CASSLAGAGQQYF. The CDR3 region has the DNA TGTGCCAGCAGCTTAGCGGGCGCAGGTCAGCAGTACTTC.

This clonotype showed up many times. V usage is TRBV7-9 and J usage is TRBJ1-2; D unclear. The CDR3 has 13 amino acids. Germline V CDR1 and CDR2: SEHNR, FQNEAQ (reference sequence). V was cut by 1 base and J by 2 bases, with 5 bases left in between. The chain's CDR3 is CASSLEVNYGYTF. The CDR3 bases are TGTGCCAGCAGCTTAGAGGTGAACTATGGCTACACCTTC.

A word on this clonotype: Possible read error: a much larger clone is one base away. V is TRBV6-2 or TRBV6-3 and J is TRBJ1-1; no definite D call. Germline CDR1 reads MNHEY; CDR2 reads SVGEGT. Trimming removed 5 bases from V and 2 bases from J, with 6 bases in between. This CDR3 region has 12 residues. The CDR3 nucleotides are TGTGCCAGCAGTGCCCCTAACACTGAAGCTTTCTTT. Translated: CASSAPNTEAFF.

Concerning this clonotype: A single base separates this from a much larger clone, so it may be a read error. This sequence joins TRBV20-1 and TRBJ2-1, with D possibly being TRBD1 (6 bases). Germline loops: CDR1 DFQATT, CDR2 SNEGSKA (reference sequence). The CDR3 has 11 residues. Trimming stripped 5 bases from V and 13 bases from J, with 15 bases between. CDR3 protein: CSAASGETQFF. CDR3 coding DNA: TGCAGTGCTGCCTCAGGGGAGACCCAGTTCTTC.

This clonotype was detected ten times or more. V and J are TRBV25-1 and TRBJ1-5; D uncertain. Germline V lookup: CDR1 MGHDK, CDR2 SYGVNS. The V and J ends lost 2 bases and 3 bases respectively, with 8 bases between them. This CDR3 region has 14 residues. The CDR3 coding sequence is TGTGCCAGCAGTGAAAGTGGTTACAATCAGCCCCAGCATTTT. Protein sequence: CASSESGYNQPQHF.

J is TRBJ2-5 and V is TRBV14; D unresolved. The J call may be in error: the DNA end matches TRBJ2-7 better. The CDR3 length is 13 residues. Germline V gene lookup returns CDR1 SGHDN and CDR2 FVKESK. CDR3 sequence (DNA): TGTGCCAGCAGCGGAGAGGTTTCCTACGAGCAGTACTTC. It translates to CASSGEVSYEQYF.

The genes are TRBV2 and TRBJ1-2, with D hard to call. CDR1 is SNHLY, CDR2 FYNNEI, per germline. The ends were cut back, 6 bases at V and 5 bases at J, with 13 bases in the middle. The CDR3 length is 13 residues. The CDR3 DNA is TGTGCCAGCAGGGAATTATCGACTTATGGCTACACCTTC. This sequence encodes CASRELSTYGYTF.

This clonotype has a count of ten or more. The chain uses TRBV4-1 and TRBJ2-1, with 7 bases identical to TRBD1. Germline lookup yields CDR1 MGHRA and CDR2 YSYEKL. After removal of 6 bases from V and 5 bases from J, the junction contained 7 bases not matched to a gene. The CDR3 extends over 14 amino acids. This chain's CDR3 is CASSRQGAHNEQFF. In DNA, the CDR3 is TGCGCCAGCAGTCGACAGGGTGCCCACAATGAGCAGTTCTTC.

Only a few counts were recorded for this clonotype. The rearrangement links TRBV27 to TRBJ1-6; 8 bases agree with TRBD1. Germline loops: CDR1 MNHEY, CDR2 SMNVEV (reference sequence). V dropped 4 bases and J dropped 7; count of bases not matched to a gene: 9. There are 16 residues in the CDR3. The CDR3 region has the DNA TGTGCCAGCAGTTCCATGGACAGGGTGGAAAATTCACCCCTCCACTTT. Encoded protein: CASSSMDRVENSPLHF.

This clonotype was detected ten times or more. The chain has TRBV9 and TRBJ2-5; TRBD2 might be the D (7 bases). Germline lookup yields CDR1 SGDLS and CDR2 YYNGEE. This CDR3 region has 15 residues. V lost 0 bases to trimming and J lost 5 bases, with 14 bases between them. The DNA of the CDR3 is TGTGCCAGCAGCGTAGGTCGGGGGGCGAGTGAGACCCAGTACTTC. It is translated as CASSVGRGASETQYF.

This rearrangement joins TRBV9 to TRBJ1-5; 9 nucleotides agree with TRBD1. There are 18 residues in the CDR3. V dropped 4 bases and J dropped 1; count of bases not matched to a gene: 12. Germline-derived CDR1 and CDR2 are SGDLS and YYNGEE. The CDR3 sequence: CASSPRGGQGRSNQPQHF. The CDR3 DNA follows: TGTGCCAGCAGCCCCCGAGGGGGACAGGGTCGCAGCAATCAGCCCCAGCATTTT.

In the case of this clonotype: This may be a read error, as it is one base from a much larger clone. The chain joins TRBV7-3 to TRBJ2-5; D remains unclear. Germline CDR1 is SGHTA and CDR2 is FQGTGA. This CDR3 spans 13 amino acids. For the CDR3, the DNA is TGTGCCAGCAGCTACGGCTACCAAGAGGCCCAGTACTTC. This codes for CASSYGYQEAQYF.

This clonotype was observed many times. J is TRBJ1-6 and V is TRBV20-1; the match to TRBD1 covers 8 bases. Germline CDR1 DFQATT, CDR2 SNEGSKA (reference sequence). V trimming: 0 bases; J trimming: 7 bases; junction bases outside the gene matches: 8. The CDR3 is 16 residues long. The CDR3 bases are TGCAGTGCTAGAGATCTCGGGACAGGCCGAAATTCACCCCTCCACTTT. Translating it yields CSARDLGTGRNSPLHF.

As regards this clonotype: A read error is possible here, since a much larger clone lies one base away. The chain combines TRBV29-1 with TRBJ2-1, with D unclear. The germline gives CDR1 SQVTM, CDR2 ANQGSEA. The length of the CDR3 is 8 residues. The V gene lost 7 bases and the J gene lost 10 bases, with 5 bases spanning the gap. The CDR3 region is CSGEEQFF. DNA of the CDR3: TGCAGCGGTGAGGAGCAGTTCTTC.